This T cell receptor (beta chain) was sequenced in a study of T-cell memory formation after mild COVID-19. TCRdb fed the 5' RACE reads into MiXCR, producing one record per CDR3 protein. Here the sample spans 430,000 or so distinct CDR3 sequences, about 23% being singletons. A remark on this clonotype: Its specificity is unknown.

Study-wide results and caveats: Some responding clones appeared in pre-infection memory, suggesting cross-reactive memory joined.

V dropped 11 bases and J dropped 3 bases, with 17 bases sitting between them. The germline V gene encodes CDR1 SGHVS and CDR2 FQNEAQ. This CDR3 has 13 residues. Sequences were obtained from PBMCs or a T cell subset sorted from them (not recorded which). This sequence was found in an adult woman who had mild COVID-19 (a few samples of this study predate the infection). Cell type and time point are not known. This sequence joins TRBV7-8 and TRBJ2-7; a possible D gene is TRBD2 (5 bases). The CDR3 sequence: CASLPGNGYEQYF. The CDR3 DNA reads TGTGCCTCCCTCCCCGGGAACGGCTACGAGCAGTACTTC. The full variable domain, its missing parts supplied by reference TRBV7-8 and TRBJ2-7, is GAGVSQSPRYKVAKRGQDVALRCDPISGHVSLFWYQQALGQGPEFLTYFQNEAQLDKSGLPSDRFFAERPEGSVSTLKIQRTQQEDSAVYLCASLPGNGYEQYFGPGTRLTVT.